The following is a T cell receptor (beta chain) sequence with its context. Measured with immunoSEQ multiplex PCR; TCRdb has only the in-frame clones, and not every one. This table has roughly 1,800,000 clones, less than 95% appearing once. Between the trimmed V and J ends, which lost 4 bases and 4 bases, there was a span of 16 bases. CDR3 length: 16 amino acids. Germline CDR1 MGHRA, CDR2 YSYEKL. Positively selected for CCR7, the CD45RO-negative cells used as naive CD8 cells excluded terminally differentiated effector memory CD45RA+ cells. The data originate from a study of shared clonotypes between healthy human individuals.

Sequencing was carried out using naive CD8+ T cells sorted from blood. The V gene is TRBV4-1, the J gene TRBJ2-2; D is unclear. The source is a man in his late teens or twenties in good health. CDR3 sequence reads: CASSPILPPSTGELFF. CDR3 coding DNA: TGCGCCAGCAGCCCGATCTTACCCCCGAGCACCGGGGAGCTGTTTTTT.